Presented here are 29 T cell receptor beta chains from one specimen sequenced in a study of T cells expressing NK-cell markers. After re-calling the 5' RACE reads, TCRdb lists one entry per CDR3 protein, DNA absent. This sample contains thousands of distinct CDR3 sequences. Source material: blood T cells: a sorted CD56 or NKG2C T cell subset, CD4+ or CD8+ T cells, or bulk PBMC T cells (not recorded which). Receptors originate from a man between 18 and 69 years old in good health.

The chain employs TRBV6-2 or TRBV6-3 and TRBJ2-3. Germline CDR1 is MNHEY and CDR2 is SVGEGT. The CDR3 is made up of 13 amino acids. CDR3: CASSYSETDTQYF.

The chain has TRBV3-1 and TRBJ2-3; there is no DNA to check the TCRdb D call of TRBD2. CDR1 LGHDT and CDR2 YNNKEL come from the germline V gene (reference sequence). The CDR3 sequence is 20 residues long. The CDR3 sequence: CASSSRLAGVEVNSTDTQYF.

The chain has TRBV27 and TRBJ1-4. Germline-derived CDR1 and CDR2 are MNHEY and SMNVEV (reference sequence). There are 14 residues in the CDR3. The CDR3 is CASSLDRPNEKLFF.

The chain has TRBV20-1 and TRBJ2-3; absent DNA, TCRdb's TRBD2 call cannot be checked. Per germline, CDR1 DFQATT and CDR2 SNEGSKA (reference sequence). The CDR3 totals 14 residues. The CDR3 is CSARDPGLATAQYF.

The chain joins TRBV7-9 to TRBJ2-3. Germline V gene lookup returns CDR1 SEHNR and CDR2 FQNEAQ (reference sequence). This CDR3 has 12 residues. The CDR3 sequence: CASSSQTDTQYF. The complete variable domain, with remaining parts taken from reference TRBV7-9 and TRBJ2-3, reads DTGVSQNPRHKITKRGQNVTFRCDPISEHNRLYWYRQTLGQGPEFLTYFQNEAQLEKSRLLSDRFSAERPKGSFSTLEIQRTEQGDSAMYLCASSSQTDTQYFGPGTRLTVL.

The V gene is TRBV5-1, the J gene TRBJ2-7; no DNA is available, so the TRBD1 call from TCRdb remains unchecked. Germline values: CDR1 SGHRS, CDR2 YFSETQ. This CDR3 has 15 amino acids. The CDR3 is CASSLHFGQGHEQYF.

The genes are TRBV6-5 and TRBJ1-2; TCRdb reports TRBD1, a call that lacks DNA to check it against. The CDR3 has 14 amino acids. The germline CDR1 and CDR2 sequences are MNHEY and SVGAGI. CDR3: CASSYEGGSGGYTF.

This rearrangement joins TRBV20-1 to TRBJ2-7; TCRdb selects TRBD1, and the lack of DNA leaves this call unchecked. Germline V gene sequence: CDR1 DFQATT, CDR2 SNEGSKA (reference sequence). This CDR3 is built from 13 residues. CDR3 amino acids: CSAREDRDYEQYF.

The chain has TRBV6-1 and TRBJ2-7. The germline V gene encodes CDR1 MNHNS and CDR2 SASEGT. This CDR3 is 14 amino acids long. This CDR3 reads CASSERLGLVEQYF.

The CDR3 is CASSQLDSNTGELFF. The rearrangement joins TRBV3-1 to TRBJ2-2. Germline V gene lookup returns CDR1 LGHDT and CDR2 YNNKEL (reference sequence). The CDR3 runs to 15 residues.

The chain has TRBV6-1 and TRBJ2-2; lacking DNA, the TRBD1 call made by TCRdb goes unchecked. The CDR3 is 16 residues long. CDR1 and CDR2 (germline): MNHNS, SASEGT. The CDR3 here is CASSVIGTEYTGELFF.

This sequence joins TRBV6-4 and TRBJ2-1. The CDR3 extends over 13 amino acids. Germline-derived CDR1 and CDR2 are MRHNA and SNTAGT. CDR3: CASSDREYNEQFF.

The rearrangement joins TRBV3-1 to TRBJ2-5; there is no DNA to check the TCRdb D call of TRBD1. CDR3 length: 16 amino acids. Germline CDR1 and CDR2: LGHDT and YNNKEL (reference sequence). The CDR3 sequence is CASSQGVREVQETQYF.

This sequence joins TRBV6-4 and TRBJ2-3; the D call of TRBD2 rests on TCRdb alone, since no DNA is present to check it. The CDR3 consists of 15 residues. Looked up from germline, CDR1 is MRHNA and CDR2 is SNTAGT. Here the CDR3 reads CASSQTSGGSHTQYF.

V usage is TRBV6-4 and J usage is TRBJ2-1; TCRdb outputs TRBD1, but without DNA this stays unchecked. The CDR3 has 15 residues. Germline assignment: CDR1 MRHNA and CDR2 SNTAGT. This CDR3 is CASSSSLTGPDEQFF.

The CDR3 loop reads CASSEEGENTEAFF. This rearrangement joins TRBV6-4 to TRBJ1-1. The CDR3 length is 14 residues. In germline, CDR1 is MRHNA, CDR2 SNTAGT.

CDR3 in amino acids: CSVTTRTGKTEAFF. V usage is TRBV29-1 and J usage is TRBJ1-1; TCRdb picks TRBD1, but there is no DNA to check that call. The CDR3 contains 14 residues. Germline V gene data show CDR1 as SQVTM and CDR2 as ANQGSEA.

CDR3 amino acids: CASSLGTAPYEQYF. The V call is TRBV5-1, the J call TRBJ2-7. This CDR3 contains 14 residues. Germline-derived CDR1 and CDR2 are SGHRS and YFSETQ.

This sequence joins TRBV5-1 and TRBJ1-1; TCRdb returns TRBD1, unconfirmable since there is no DNA. CDR1 and CDR2 (germline): SGHRS, YFSETQ. The CDR3 runs to 17 residues. The CDR3 region is CASSPTPGQGLNTEAFF.

The chain is built from TRBV15 and TRBJ2-5. Germline V gene sequence: CDR1 LNHNV, CDR2 YYDKDF (reference sequence). The CDR3 extends over 13 amino acids. This chain's CDR3 is CATSRDPSETQYF. The full variable domain, its missing parts supplied by reference TRBV15 and TRBJ2-5, is DAMVIQNPRYQVTQFGKPVTLSCSQTLNHNVMYWYQQKSSQAPKLLFHYYDKDFNNEADTPDNFQSRRPNTSFCFLDIRSPGLGDTAMYLCATSRDPSETQYFGPGTRLLVL.

V gene TRBV11-2 combines with J gene TRBJ2-3; absent DNA, TCRdb's TRBD2 call cannot be checked. This CDR3 is 16 amino acids long. CDR1 and CDR2 (germline): SGHAT, FQNNGV. CDR3 region: CASSKKAGLARDTQYF.

The chain couples TRBV20-1 to TRBJ2-2; there is no DNA to check the TCRdb D call of TRBD1. This CDR3 contains 16 residues. Germline CDR1 DFQATT, CDR2 SNEGSKA (reference sequence). The CDR3 loop is CSARDVTGGHTGELFF.

The V call is TRBV6-5, the J call TRBJ1-4. The CDR3 has 15 amino acids. CDR1 is MNHEY and CDR2 is SVGAGI in the germline V gene. CDR3 protein: CASTLDAGGNEKLFF.

J is TRBJ1-4 and V is TRBV28; the TCRdb D gene call, TRBD1, has no DNA to confirm it. The CDR3 is 14 amino acids. Per the germline V gene, CDR1 is MDHEN and CDR2 is SYDVKM. This CDR3 is CASSSTDHNEKLFF.

The chain carries TRBV20-1 and TRBJ2-1; without DNA, the TCRdb call of TRBD2 cannot be checked. CDR3 length equals 15 residues. Germline V CDR1 and CDR2: DFQATT, SNEGSKA (reference sequence). CDR3: CSALAGTNDYNEQFF.

The V and J genes are TRBV6-4 and TRBJ1-2; the D gene TCRdb calls, TRBD1, cannot be checked with no DNA. The germline V gene encodes CDR1 MRHNA and CDR2 SNTAGT. This CDR3 has 14 amino acids. CDR3 amino acids: CASSPGQASGVYTF.

The chain couples TRBV29-1 to TRBJ2-7; the D gene TCRdb calls, TRBD2, cannot be checked with no DNA. The V gene's germline CDR1 is SQVTM and CDR2 ANQGSEA. The CDR3 has 13 amino acids. CDR3 region: CSVGEGDRYEQYF.

The chain has TRBV20-1 and TRBJ2-1; no DNA is available, so the TRBD2 call from TCRdb remains unchecked. Germline lookup yields CDR1 DFQATT and CDR2 SNEGSKA (reference sequence). CDR3 length: 14 amino acids. This CDR3 is CSASLRYDYNEQFF.

The chain uses TRBV28 and TRBJ1-2; TCRdb's D call, TRBD1, is unchecked because there is no DNA. In germline, CDR1 is MDHEN, CDR2 SYDVKM. The CDR3 totals 15 residues. The chain's CDR3 is CASSPVGTGPEGYTF.